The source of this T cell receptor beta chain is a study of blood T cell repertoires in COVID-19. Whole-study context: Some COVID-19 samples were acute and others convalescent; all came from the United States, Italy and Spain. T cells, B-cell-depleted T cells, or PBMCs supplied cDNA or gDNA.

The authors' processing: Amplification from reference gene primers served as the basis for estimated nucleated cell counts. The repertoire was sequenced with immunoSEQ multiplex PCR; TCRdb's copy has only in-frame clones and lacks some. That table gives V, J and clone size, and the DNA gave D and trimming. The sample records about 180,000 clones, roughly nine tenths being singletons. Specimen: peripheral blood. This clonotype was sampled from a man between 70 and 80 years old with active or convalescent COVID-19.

CDR3 coding DNA: TGCGCCAGCAAAACCCCCGCAGGGAATAATTCACCCCTCCACTTT. Its protein is CASKTPAGNNSPLHF. V is TRBV23-1 and J is TRBJ1-6; D may be TRBD1 (5 bases). TRBV23-1 is annotated as an ORF whose role is uncertain. V lost 7 bases and J lost 5, with 15 bases in between. This CDR3 is built from 15 residues.